A selection of T cell receptor beta chains follows, all from one sample in a study of Ad26.COV2.S vaccination and SARS-CoV-2 variants. TCRdb's copy holds only in-frame clones and misses some; the assay was immunoSEQ multiplex PCR. Counted here are some 340,000 clones, around 84% occurring once; the ten biggest clones make up more than 1.5%. The sequencing used peripheral blood, collected in a trial of Ad26.COV2.S vaccine versus placebo. The receptor source for this set is a person aged 18-65 years who received the Ad26.COV2.S COVID-19 vaccine or a placebo. Each CDR3 is given with its conserved first and last residue. A D gene is named only where the DNA matches it firmly. Clone size, where shown, is once, few, many, or a class for clones that have expanded.

TRBD1	.	TRBV6-1	TRBJ1-5	CASSEGTGGGYSNQPQHF	TGTGCCAGCAGTGAAGGGACAGGGGGGGGTTATAGCAATCAGCCCCAGCATTTT
.	.	TRBV2	TRBJ1-5	CASSVSGTQNQPQHF	TGTGCCAGCAGTGTATCCGGGACACAGAATCAGCCCCAGCATTTT
.	.	TRBV15	TRBJ2-7	CATSRDRAQGAYEQYF	TGTGCCACCAGCAGAGATCGGGCACAGGGAGCCTACGAGCAGTACTTC
.	.	TRBV3-1/TRBV3-2	TRBJ1-4	CASSLGAYEKLFF	TGTGCCAGCAGCCTGGGGGCCTACGAAAAACTGTTTTTT
.	.	TRBV28	TRBJ2-1	CASSLGQDNEQFF	TGTGCCAGCAGTTTAGGGCAGGACAATGAGCAGTTCTTC
.	few	TRBV4-2	TRBJ1-4	CASTTGLREEKLFF	TGTGCCAGCACCACGGGACTCAGGGAGGAAAAACTGTTTTTT
TRBD2	.	TRBV9	TRBJ2-7	CASSVAPSGGYEQYF	TGTGCCAGCAGCGTAGCCCCTAGCGGGGGATACGAGCAGTACTTC
.	.	TRBV30	TRBJ1-2	CAWSDSGPNYGYTF	TGTGCCTGGAGTGATTCGGGCCCGAACTATGGCTACACCTTC
.	.	TRBV19	TRBJ1-2	CASSVNSPINYGYTF	TGTGCCAGTAGTGTAAACAGTCCCATTAACTATGGCTACACCTTC
.	.	TRBV6-1	TRBJ2-1	CASSEEAGAGYNEQFF	TGTGCCAGCAGTGAAGAGGCGGGGGCCGGGTACAATGAGCAGTTCTTC
.	.	TRBV5-1	TRBJ2-7	CASSFPRSYEQYF	TGCGCCAGCAGCTTTCCGCGATCCTACGAGCAGTACTTC
.	.	TRBV6-8	TRBJ2-5	CASSYVRGQGREETQYF	TGTGCCAGCAGTTACGTTCGAGGGCAGGGGCGAGAAGAGACCCAGTACTTC
.	.	TRBV29-1	TRBJ2-3	CSVAGTITDTQYF	TGCAGCGTTGCGGGGACGATCACAGATACGCAGTATTTT
.	.	TRBV9	TRBJ2-2	CASSVAGEPGELFF	TGTGCCAGCAGCGTAGCGGGGGAACCCGGGGAGCTGTTTTTT
TRBD1	.	TRBV10-3	TRBJ1-1	CAARDRGTNTEAFF	TGTGCCGCCCGGGACAGGGGAACGAACACTGAAGCTTTCTTT
.	.	TRBV7-2	TRBJ1-2	CASSLVAGTKHYGYTF	TGTGCCAGCAGCTTAGTGGCAGGGACAAAACACTATGGCTACACCTTC
.	.	TRBV2	TRBJ1-5	CASSERGANQPQHF	TGTGCCAGCAGTGAACGAGGGGCCAATCAGCCCCAGCATTTT
.	once	TRBV2	TRBJ1-4	CASSDVQGYEKLFF	TGTGCCAGCAGTGACGTACAGGGCTACGAAAAACTGTTTTTT
.	.	TRBV6-5	TRBJ1-1	CASGRRGNTEAFF	TGTGCCAGCGGGAGGCGGGGGAACACTGAAGCTTTCTTT
TRBD1	.	TRBV6-5	TRBJ1-1	CASSRDRGPNTEAFF	TGTGCCAGCAGTCGTGACAGGGGACCGAACACTGAAGCTTTCTTT
.	.	TRBV5-5	TRBJ2-5	CASSFSLEETQYF	TGTGCCAGCAGCTTCTCCCTGGAAGAGACCCAGTACTTC
TRBD1	.	TRBV5-1	TRBJ1-1	CASSPLDRGTEAFF	TGCGCCAGCAGCCCATTAGACAGGGGTACTGAAGCTTTCTTT
TRBD1	.	TRBV3-1/TRBV3-2	TRBJ2-7	CASLKTGSSYEQYF	TGTGCCAGCCTTAAGACAGGGAGTTCCTACGAGCAGTACTTC
.	few	TRBV5-1	TRBJ1-2	CASSLGQNYGYTF	TGCGCCAGCAGCTTGGGACAGAACTATGGCTACACCTTC
.	.	TRBV7-2	TRBJ1-1	CASSLEWREAFF	TGTGCCAGCAGCTTAGAGTGGAGGGAAGCTTTCTTT
.	.	TRBV6-5	TRBJ2-7	CASSYGSSGASYEQYF	TGTGCCAGCAGTTACGGGTCATCCGGGGCCTCCTACGAGCAGTACTTC
TRBD1	.	TRBV7-2	TRBJ2-3	CASSSRRTGSDTQYF	TGTGCCAGCAGCTCCCGCAGGACAGGATCTGATACGCAGTATTTT